This T cell receptor (beta chain) was recovered during a study of blood T cell repertoires in COVID-19. The ends lost 1 base at V and 2 bases at J; junction bases unmatched: 10. From germline, CDR1 is SGHDN and CDR2 FVKESK. The CDR3 sequence is 18 residues long. Using immunoSEQ multiplex PCR, the repertoire was profiled, and TCRdb retains in-frame clones only, with some absent. The sample holds under 150,000 clones, 70% to 90% seen once. J is TRBJ2-1 and V is TRBV14; 8 bases align to TRBD1. This clonotype originated in a human donor in a cohort sampled during active COVID-19. The sequenced sample was peripheral blood. The CDR3 region is CASSQVSAVTGAYNEQFF. The CDR3 DNA sequence: TGTGCCAGCAGCCAAGTGTCAGCCGTGACAGGGGCCTACAATGAGCAGTTCTTC.